The 26 T cell receptor beta chains presented below share a single source sample, sequenced in a study of control samples from healthy donors and cancer patients. This table comes from immunoSEQ multiplex PCR, and its TCRdb copy is limited to in-frame clones, with some not included. The sample shows around 68,000 clones, 75% to 85% of them seen only once. The sequenced material came from blood. These receptors all stem from a man between 60 and 75 years old in good health.

J is TRBJ1-6 and V is TRBV9; D is undetermined. V was pared by 3 bases and J by 8 bases, with 12 bases between. Germline values: CDR1 SGDLS, CDR2 YYNGEE. This CDR3 has 14 residues. CDR3 nucleotides: TGTGCCAGCAGCGCCGACCCATCTTATTCACCCCTCCACTTT. It translates to CASSADPSYSPLHF.

The V gene is TRBV6-2 or TRBV6-3, the J gene TRBJ2-1, with 8 bases matching TRBD2. CDR3 length: 13 residues. The germline V gene encodes CDR1 MNHEY and CDR2 SVGEGT. Germline trimming cut 4 bases from V and 6 bases from J; bases unmatched to any gene: 2. The chain's CDR3 is CASSSSGGNEQFF. In DNA, the CDR3 is TGTGCCAGCAGTTCCAGCGGGGGCAATGAGCAGTTCTTC.

This clone has just one count. V gene TRBV15 combines with J gene TRBJ1-2; D is undetermined. The CDR3 is 14 residues long. Germline V gene sequence: CDR1 LNHNV, CDR2 YYDKDF (reference sequence). V was pared by 3 bases and J by 1 base, with 9 bases between. The CDR3 DNA sequence: TGTGCCACCAGCAGGGACCTGTTTAACTATGGCTACACCTTC. Protein product: CATSRDLFNYGYTF.

In nucleotides, the CDR3 is TGTGCCAGCAGCTTAGTTGGTACAGGGGTATCTGGAAACACCATATATTTT. Translated: CASSLVGTGVSGNTIYF. The chain recombines TRBV7-8 with TRBJ1-3; 7 bases align to TRBD1. V was clipped by 1 base and J by 1 base; unmatched bases: 7. The CDR3 length is 17 residues. The germline V gene has CDR1 SGHVS and CDR2 FQNEAQ.

A remark on this clone: One junction end does not reproduce the germline sequence, and a read error may be involved. The chain recombines TRBV15 with TRBJ1-2; 12 bases agree with TRBD1. Per the germline V gene, CDR1 is LNHNV and CDR2 is YYDKDF (reference sequence). The CDR3 length is 14 residues. CDR3 sequence reads: CATSRGGTGGQSAF. The CDR3 bases are TGTGCCACCAGCAGAGGAGGGACAGGGGGCCAGTCGGCTTTC.

This chain joins TRBV27 and TRBJ2-7; TRBD2 agrees at 11 bases. J lost 2 bases, V lost 5 bases, and 8 bases had no gene match. CDR3 size: 16 residues. In germline, CDR1 is MNHEY, CDR2 SMNVEV (reference sequence). CDR3 nucleotide sequence: TGTGCCAGCAGTCCCTCACTAGCGGGAGTTACCTACGAGCAGTACTTC. Amino acids: CASSPSLAGVTYEQYF.

This clone was recorded only once. This rearrangement joins TRBV6-5 to TRBJ2-7, with unresolved D. The CDR3 spans 15 residues. CDR1 and CDR2 (germline): MNHEY, SVGAGI. Trimming took off 6 bases at V and 0 bases at J, with 15 bases between the two ends. The CDR3 spells CASSFGPQSSYEQYF. The CDR3, as DNA: TGTGCCAGCAGCTTCGGGCCGCAGAGCTCCTACGAGCAGTACTTC.

The CDR3: CASSRRTGGLEETQYF. The CDR3 nucleotides are TGTGCCAGCAGCCGAAGGACAGGGGGCCTTGAGGAGACCCAGTACTTC. The chain couples TRBV7-9 to TRBJ2-5, with 11 bases that match TRBD1. CDR1 is SEHNR, CDR2 FQNEAQ, per germline (reference sequence). This CDR3 region has 16 residues. Trimming at V came to 5 bases and at J to 5 bases, leaving 10 bases not matched to a gene.

CDR3 bases: TGTGCCAGCAGTTTAACGGGAGGCTCCTACGAGCAGTACTTC. This translates into CASSLTGGSYEQYF. The rearrangement links TRBV28 to TRBJ2-7, with 7 bases identical to TRBD2. The germline V gene has CDR1 MDHEN and CDR2 SYDVKM. With V trimmed by 2 bases and J by 0 bases, 1 base remained unmatched. The CDR3 spans 14 residues. The entire variable domain, with the rest obtained from reference TRBV28 and TRBJ2-7, is as follows: DVKVTQSSRYLVKRTGEKVFLECVQDMDHENMFWYRQDPGLGLRLIYFSYDVKMKEKGDIPEGYSVSREKKERFSLILESASTNQTSMYLCASSLTGGSYEQYFGPGTRLTVT.

This clone was counted a few times. The CDR3 DNA reads as TGTGCCAGCAGAGGACTAGCGGGAGCGGAAAATGAGCAGTTCTTC. Amino acids: CASRGLAGAENEQFF. V is TRBV27 and J is TRBJ2-1; TRBD2 matches at 13 bases. CDR3 length: 15 amino acids. Losses at the gene ends were 6 bases for V and 7 bases for J; bases not matched to a gene: 6. Germline assignment: CDR1 MNHEY and CDR2 SMNVEV (reference sequence).

This chain connects TRBV11-2 to TRBJ2-3, with 7 bases identical to TRBD2. The V segment lost 6 bases and the J segment 2 bases; nucleotides outside the gene matches: 5. The CDR3 covers 14 residues. Looked up from germline, CDR1 is SGHAT and CDR2 is FQNNGV. For the CDR3, the DNA is TGTGCCAGCAGACTCGGGACTATCACAGATACGCAGTATTTT. Its protein product is CASRLGTITDTQYF.

The genes are TRBV11-3 and TRBJ2-3; 11 bases agree with TRBD2. The CDR3 has 15 residues. The J segment lost 7 bases and the V segment lost 5 bases, leaving 8 bases of the junction unmatched. Germline CDR1 is SGHNT and CDR2 is YENEEA. The chain's CDR3 is CASSRTSGGAYTQYF. The CDR3 DNA sequence: TGTGCCAGCAGCCGCACTAGCGGGGGAGCTTATACGCAGTATTTT. The variable domain in full, completed from reference TRBV11-3 and TRBJ2-3, reads EAGVVQSPRYKIIEKKQPVAFWCNPISGHNTLYWYLQNLGQGPELLIRYENEEAVDDSQLPKDRFSAERLKGVDSTLKIQPAELGDSAVYLCASSRTSGGAYTQYFGPGTRLTVL.

The chain employs TRBV10-2 and TRBJ2-7; TRBD2 matches 8 bases. CDR1 is WSHSY, CDR2 SAAADI, per germline. CDR3 size: 16 residues. J lost 0 bases, V lost 6 bases, and 10 bases had no gene match. CDR3 coding DNA: TGCGCCAGCAGACGTGGGGAAGCGGGAGCCTCCTACGAGCAGTACTTC. This codes for CASRRGEAGASYEQYF.

V gene TRBV24-1 combines with J gene TRBJ2-1, with TRBD2 matching 14 bases. From germline, CDR1 is KGHDR and CDR2 SFDVKD. This CDR3 has 15 amino acids. V was pared by 4 bases and J by 15 bases, with 10 bases of the junction left unmatched. The CDR3 coding sequence is TGTGCCACCAGTGAGCCCGGGACTAGCGGGAGTATAAGGTTCTTC. It encodes CATSEPGTSGSIRFF.

This chain joins TRBV5-1 and TRBJ2-1, with TRBD2 matching 12 bases. This CDR3 comprises 15 residues. Looked up from germline, CDR1 is SGHRS and CDR2 is YFSETQ. J was trimmed by 10 bases and V by 5 bases; bases with no gene match: 10. The CDR3 spells CASRATSGSFGEQFF. Here the CDR3 DNA reads TGCGCCAGCAGGGCGACTAGCGGGAGCTTCGGGGAGCAGTTCTTC.

The rearrangement links TRBV30 to TRBJ1-1; D remains unclear. V was clipped by 2 bases and J by 6 bases, with 19 bases between them. The CDR3 has 15 residues. Germline-derived CDR1 and CDR2 are GTSNPN and SVGIG (reference sequence). Here the CDR3 reads CAWSSLVESVSEAFF. The CDR3 DNA follows: TGTGCCTGGAGTAGCTTAGTCGAGAGTGTGTCTGAAGCTTTCTTT.

The chain links TRBV19 to TRBJ1-2; 8 nucleotides agree with TRBD1. With V trimmed by 5 bases and J by 3 bases, 2 bases remained unmatched. The CDR3 loop spans 13 amino acids. CDR1 and CDR2 (germline): LNHDA, SQIVND (reference sequence). Here the CDR3 DNA reads TGTGCCAGTAGTGTGGACAGGGACTATGGCTACACCTTC. This encodes CASSVDRDYGYTF. Full variable domain (missing parts from reference TRBV19 and TRBJ1-2): DGGITQSPKYLFRKEGQNVTLSCEQNLNHDAMYWYRQDPGQGLRLIYYSQIVNDFQKGDIAEGYSVSREKKESFPLTVTSAQKNPTAFYLCASSVDRDYGYTFGSGTRLTVV.

This clone is a singleton in its sample. V is TRBV24-1 and J is TRBJ1-5; TRBD1 agrees at 8 bases. The CDR3 covers 16 residues. CDR1 and CDR2 from the germline V gene are KGHDR and SFDVKD. With 9 bases clipped from V and 0 bases from J, the junction kept 9 bases outside the gene matches. The CDR3 protein is CATPGQAKNSNQPQHF. The CDR3 DNA is TGTGCCACCCCGGGACAGGCTAAGAATAGCAATCAGCCCCAGCATTTT.

The chain joins TRBV5-4 to TRBJ2-5; 7 nucleotides match TRBD2. After removal of 4 bases from V and 3 bases from J, the junction contained 6 bases not matched to a gene. This CDR3 spans 14 amino acids. Germline V CDR1 and CDR2: SGHNT, YYREEE (reference sequence). The CDR3 spells CASSPRDYKETQYF. CDR3 sequence (DNA): TGTGCCAGCAGCCCCCGGGACTATAAAGAGACCCAGTACTTC.

This chain links TRBV6-6 with TRBJ2-3; 7 nucleotides line up with TRBD2. The CDR3 is made up of 18 amino acids. The J segment lost 0 bases and the V segment lost 6 bases, leaving 15 bases of the junction unmatched. Germline V gene sequence: CDR1 MNHNY, CDR2 SVGAGI (reference sequence). CDR3 nucleotide sequence: TGTGCCAGCAGACGACTGGGTAGCGGGTCCACTAGCACAGATACGCAGTATTTT. It encodes CASRRLGSGSTSTDTQYF.

The sample holds a few counts of this clone. V and J are TRBV5-1 and TRBJ1-3, with no clear D. Germline-derived CDR1 and CDR2 are SGHRS and YFSETQ. V lost 1 base and J 2 bases, leaving 7 bases between the germline ends. This CDR3 comprises 14 residues. CDR3 sequence reads: CASSLSDAGNTIYF. CDR3 nucleotide sequence: TGCGCCAGCAGCTTGTCTGACGCTGGAAACACCATATATTTT.

DNA for the CDR3: TGTGCCAGCAGCCAAGATCCGGCTAGCGGAGGGGGTTTCGGGGAGACCCAGTACTTC. Its protein is CASSQDPASGGGFGETQYF. This chain links TRBV3-1 (or the pseudogene TRBV3-2) with TRBJ2-5; TRBD2 might be the D (7 bases). The CDR3 contains 19 residues. V dropped 0 bases and J dropped 5 bases, with 25 bases sitting between them. CDR1 LGHDT and CDR2 YNNKEL come from the germline V gene (reference sequence).

The chain is built from TRBV24-1 and TRBJ2-1, with 8 bases that match TRBD1. J was trimmed by 3 bases and V by 4 bases; bases with no gene match: 19. CDR1 KGHDR and CDR2 SFDVKD come from the germline V gene. The CDR3 has 20 residues. CDR3 in DNA: TGTGCCACCAGTGAAACAGGACAGGGCAAAGCGAACCACGGCTACAATGAGCAGTTCTTC. As protein: CATSETGQGKANHGYNEQFF.

The CDR3 DNA follows: TGTGCCAGCAGTTGGACAGTTTCGGAGGACGGAAACACCATATATTTT. Translated: CASSWTVSEDGNTIYF. This chain links TRBV6-2 or TRBV6-3 with TRBJ1-3, with D perhaps matching TRBD1 (6 bases). The CDR3 totals 16 residues. The germline V gene encodes CDR1 MNHEY and CDR2 SVGEGT. Trimming took 4 bases from V and 4 from J, leaving 17 bases between them.

The chain recombines TRBV6-5 with TRBJ1-4, with D maybe TRBD1 (5 bases). With 8 bases removed from V and 8 bases from J, the gap between germline ends came to 21 bases. The CDR3 spans 15 residues. Germline CDR1 and CDR2: MNHEY and SVGAGI. Here the CDR3 DNA reads TGTGCCAGCCTTATGAACTTAGGGGCCGGGGAAAAACTGTTTTTT. The encoded protein is CASLMNLGAGEKLFF.

The chain recombines TRBV6-5 with TRBJ1-4, with D unresolved. CDR1 and CDR2 (germline): MNHEY, SVGAGI. The CDR3 spans 16 residues. V was clipped by 2 bases and J by 0 bases, with 10 bases between them. The CDR3 region is CASSYRPTSTNEKLFF. CDR3 coding DNA: TGTGCCAGCAGTTACCGTCCCACCTCAACTAATGAAAAACTGTTTTTT.